The source of this TCR beta chain is a study of blood T cell repertoires in COVID-19. Study context: Samples taken during acute and convalescent COVID-19 were collected in the United States, Italy and Spain. Sources were T cells, B-cell-depleted T cells, or PBMCs; the material itself was cDNA or gDNA.

How the authors handled the data: The authors estimated nucleated cell counts from reference gene primer amplification. Repertoires were generated with immunoSEQ multiplex PCR, while TCRdb's copy carries only in-frame clones and drops some. The D gene and trimming were derived from the DNA, and the V and J assignments and clone size from that table. The repertoire has just over 250,000 clones, around 86% of them found once; the top ten carry about 10%. Trimming pared 2 bases from V and 1 base from J, leaving 14 bases between. The germline CDR1 and CDR2 sequences are SEHNR and FQNEAQ (reference sequence). The CDR3 extends over 16 amino acids.

The chain employs TRBV7-9 and TRBJ1-1, with no clear D. The origin of this receptor is a man in his forties or fifties who had recovered from COVID-19. The sample taken for sequencing was peripheral blood. CDR3 protein: CASSLLNRPRNTEAFF. CDR3 bases: TGTGCCAGCAGCTTACTAAACCGTCCCCGGAACACTGAAGCTTTCTTT. Full variable domain (rest looked up from reference TRBV7-9 and TRBJ1-1): DTGVSQNPRHKITKRGQNVTFRCDPISEHNRLYWYRQTLGQGPEFLTYFQNEAQLEKSRLLSDRFSAERPKGSFSTLEIQRTEQGDSAMYLCASSLLNRPRNTEAFFGQGTRLTVV.